This T cell receptor (beta chain) was found in a study of T cells after yellow fever vaccination. The V end lost 7 bases, the J end lost 3 bases, and 12 bases lay between the germline ends. The CDR3 length is 13 residues. Study results and limitations: FACS-sorted repertoires might harbor abundant contaminating clonotypes from the bulk population. Peaking faster, on day 5 versus 15, the secondary response was nonetheless weaker. Most primary-vaccination clones recurred post-booster (roughly 96% CD4, over 70% CD8).

Comment on this clonotype: Its cognate antigen is unknown.

MiXCR was run by TCRdb on the 5' RACE reads, yielding one entry per CDR3 protein. The repertoire consists of 99,000 or so distinct CDR3 sequences, with about 6% occurring once and the leading ten covering roughly 39%. The starting material was CD8+ T cells sorted from PBMCs, obtained 10 days after the yellow fever booster vaccination. The origin of this receptor is a man younger than 35 who received the YFV17D yellow fever vaccine. The chain recombines TRBV12-3 or TRBV12-4 with TRBJ1-2, with unresolved D. CDR3 amino acids: CASTPGGYYGYTF. The CDR3 coding sequence is TGTGCCAGCACCCCGGGCGGGTACTATGGCTACACCTTC.